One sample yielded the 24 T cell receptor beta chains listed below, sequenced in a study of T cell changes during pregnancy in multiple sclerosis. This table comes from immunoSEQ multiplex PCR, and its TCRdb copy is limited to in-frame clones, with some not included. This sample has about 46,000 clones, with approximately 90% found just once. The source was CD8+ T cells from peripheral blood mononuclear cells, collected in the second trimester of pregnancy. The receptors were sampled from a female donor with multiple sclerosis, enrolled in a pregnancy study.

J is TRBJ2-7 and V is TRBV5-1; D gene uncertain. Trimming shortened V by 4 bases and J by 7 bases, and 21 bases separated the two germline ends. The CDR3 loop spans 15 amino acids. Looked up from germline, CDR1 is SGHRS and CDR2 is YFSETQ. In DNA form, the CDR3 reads TGCGCCAGCAGCGGGCTCACCGGTGCTCCTCGAGAGCAGTACTTC. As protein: CASSGLTGAPREQYF.

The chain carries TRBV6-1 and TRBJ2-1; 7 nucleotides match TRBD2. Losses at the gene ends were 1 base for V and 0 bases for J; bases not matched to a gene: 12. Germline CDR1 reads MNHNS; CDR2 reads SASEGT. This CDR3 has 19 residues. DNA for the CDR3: TGTGCCAGCAGTGAAGATAGTCTAGCGGCGGGCAGCTCCTACAATGAGCAGTTCTTC. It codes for CASSEDSLAAGSSYNEQFF.

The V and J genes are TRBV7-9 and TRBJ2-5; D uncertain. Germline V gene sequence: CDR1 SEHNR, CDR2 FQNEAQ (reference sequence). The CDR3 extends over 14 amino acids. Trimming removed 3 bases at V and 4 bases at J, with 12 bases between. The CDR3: CASSFRPGLETQYF. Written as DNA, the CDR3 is TGTGCCAGCAGCTTCAGACCGGGTTTAGAGACCCAGTACTTC.

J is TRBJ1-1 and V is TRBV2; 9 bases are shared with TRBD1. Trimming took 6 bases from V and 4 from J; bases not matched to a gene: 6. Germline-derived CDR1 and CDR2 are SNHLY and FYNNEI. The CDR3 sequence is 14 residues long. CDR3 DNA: TGTGCCAGCAGCCCCGGGACAGGGACCACTGAAGCTTTCTTT. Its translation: CASSPGTGTTEAFF.

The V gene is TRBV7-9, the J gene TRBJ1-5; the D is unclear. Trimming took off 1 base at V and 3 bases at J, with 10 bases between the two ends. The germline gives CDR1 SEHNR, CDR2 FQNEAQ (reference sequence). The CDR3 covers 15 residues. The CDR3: CASSLGNSLNQPQHF. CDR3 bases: TGTGCCAGCAGCTTAGGGAACAGCCTCAATCAGCCCCAGCATTTT.

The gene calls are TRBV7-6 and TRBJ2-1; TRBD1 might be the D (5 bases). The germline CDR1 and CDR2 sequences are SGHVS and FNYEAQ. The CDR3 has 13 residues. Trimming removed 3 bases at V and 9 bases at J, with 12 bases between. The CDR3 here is CASSFPGSAEQFF. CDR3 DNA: TGTGCCAGCAGCTTCCCAGGGTCCGCTGAGCAGTTCTTC.

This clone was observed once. Written as DNA, the CDR3 is TGTGCCAGCGGACAGCAGCAAGAGACCCAGTACTTC. Its protein product is CASGQQQETQYF. The chain is built from TRBV6-1 and TRBJ2-5; tentative D call: TRBD1 (6 bases). Per germline, CDR1 MNHNS and CDR2 SASEGT. Deletions cut 8 bases from V and 2 bases from J, with 9 bases between. The CDR3 spans 12 residues.

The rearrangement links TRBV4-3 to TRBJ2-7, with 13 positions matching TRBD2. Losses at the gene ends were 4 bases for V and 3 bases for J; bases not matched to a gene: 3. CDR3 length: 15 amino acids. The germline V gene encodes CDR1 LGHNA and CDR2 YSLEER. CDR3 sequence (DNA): TGCGCCAGCAGCCTAGGGACTAGCGGGGACTACGAGCAGTACTTC. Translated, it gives CASSLGTSGDYEQYF.

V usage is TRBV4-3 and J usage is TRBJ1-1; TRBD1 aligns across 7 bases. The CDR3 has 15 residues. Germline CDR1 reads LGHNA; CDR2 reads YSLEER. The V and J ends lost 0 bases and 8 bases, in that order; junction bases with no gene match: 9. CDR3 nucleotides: TGCGCCAGCAGCCAAGATACGGGGACAGTGGGCGAAGCTTTCTTT. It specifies CASSQDTGTVGEAFF.

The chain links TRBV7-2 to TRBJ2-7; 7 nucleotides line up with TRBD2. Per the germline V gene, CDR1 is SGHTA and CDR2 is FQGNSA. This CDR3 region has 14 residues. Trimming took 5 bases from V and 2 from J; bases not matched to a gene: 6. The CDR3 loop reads CASSPGGAAYEQYF. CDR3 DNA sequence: TGTGCCAGCAGCCCGGGGGGAGCAGCCTACGAGCAGTACTTC.

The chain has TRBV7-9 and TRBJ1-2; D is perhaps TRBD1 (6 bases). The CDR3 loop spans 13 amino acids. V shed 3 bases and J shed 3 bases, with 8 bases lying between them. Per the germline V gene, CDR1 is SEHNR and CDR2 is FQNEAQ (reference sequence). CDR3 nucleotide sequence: TGTGCCAGCAGCTTGGCAGGGGACTATGGCTACACCTTC. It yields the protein CASSLAGDYGYTF.

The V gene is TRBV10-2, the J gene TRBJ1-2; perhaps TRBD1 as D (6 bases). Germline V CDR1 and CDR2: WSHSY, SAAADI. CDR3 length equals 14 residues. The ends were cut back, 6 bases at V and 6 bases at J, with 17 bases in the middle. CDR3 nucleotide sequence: TGCGCCAGCAGGAACAGGCAGGGGATTGATGGCTACACCTTC. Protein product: CASRNRQGIDGYTF.

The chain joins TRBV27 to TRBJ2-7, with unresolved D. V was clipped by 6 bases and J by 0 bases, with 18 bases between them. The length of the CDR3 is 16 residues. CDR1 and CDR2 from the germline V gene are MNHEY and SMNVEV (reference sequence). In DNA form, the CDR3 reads TGTGCCAGCAGCCCCATTCCCGTGGGCCCCTCCTACGAGCAGTACTTC. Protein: CASSPIPVGPSYEQYF.

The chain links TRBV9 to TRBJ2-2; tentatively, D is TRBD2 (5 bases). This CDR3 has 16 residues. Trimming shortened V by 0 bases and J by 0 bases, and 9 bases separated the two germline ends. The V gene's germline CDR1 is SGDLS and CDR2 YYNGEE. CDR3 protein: CASSVVGGPNTGELFF. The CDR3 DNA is TGTGCCAGCAGCGTAGTTGGAGGACCGAACACCGGGGAGCTGTTTTTT.

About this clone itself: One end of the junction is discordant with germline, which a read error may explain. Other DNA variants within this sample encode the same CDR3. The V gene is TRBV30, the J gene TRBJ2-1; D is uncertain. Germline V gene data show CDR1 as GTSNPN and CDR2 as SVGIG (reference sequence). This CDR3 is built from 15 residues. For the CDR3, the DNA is TGTGCTTGGAGAGCTACTCCCGCTAAGATAAATGAGCAGTTCTTC. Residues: CAWRATPAKINEQFF.

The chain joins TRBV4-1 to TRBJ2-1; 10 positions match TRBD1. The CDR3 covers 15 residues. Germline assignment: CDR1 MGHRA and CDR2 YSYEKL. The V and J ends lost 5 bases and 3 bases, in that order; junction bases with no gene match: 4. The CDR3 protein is CASSIGTGVYNEQFF. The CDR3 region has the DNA TGCGCCAGCAGCATAGGGACAGGGGTCTACAATGAGCAGTTCTTC.

The CDR3 region has the DNA TGCGCCAGCAGCCAGAGCTCCTACAATGAGCAGTTCTTC. This translates into CASSQSSYNEQFF. The chain has TRBV4-1 and TRBJ2-1, with D uncertain. The germline V gene encodes CDR1 MGHRA and CDR2 YSYEKL. Deletions cut 3 bases from V and 0 bases from J, with 3 bases between. CDR3 length equals 13 residues.

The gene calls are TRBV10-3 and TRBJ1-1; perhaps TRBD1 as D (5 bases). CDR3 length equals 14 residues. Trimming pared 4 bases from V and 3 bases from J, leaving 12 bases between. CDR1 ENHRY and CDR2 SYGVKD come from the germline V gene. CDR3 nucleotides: TGTGCCATCAGTGTAGGGGCTGAGGACACTGAAGCTTTCTTT. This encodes CAISVGAEDTEAFF.

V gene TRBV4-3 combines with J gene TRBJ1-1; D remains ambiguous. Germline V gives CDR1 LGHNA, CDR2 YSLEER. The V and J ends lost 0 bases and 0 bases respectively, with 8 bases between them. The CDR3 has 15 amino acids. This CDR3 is CASSQEVQLNTEAFF. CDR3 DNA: TGCGCCAGCAGCCAAGAAGTACAACTGAACACTGAAGCTTTCTTT.

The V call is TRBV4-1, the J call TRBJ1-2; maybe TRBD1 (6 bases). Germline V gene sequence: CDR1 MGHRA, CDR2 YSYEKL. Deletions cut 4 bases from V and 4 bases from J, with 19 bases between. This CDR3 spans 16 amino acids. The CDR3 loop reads CASSPGGGAQGYGYTF. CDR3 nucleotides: TGCGCCAGCAGCCCGGGTGGGGGGGCCCAAGGCTATGGCTACACCTTC.

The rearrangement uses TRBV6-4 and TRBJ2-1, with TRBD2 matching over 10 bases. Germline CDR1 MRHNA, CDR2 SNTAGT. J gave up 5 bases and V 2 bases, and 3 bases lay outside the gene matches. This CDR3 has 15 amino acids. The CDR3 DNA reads TGTGCCAGCAGTGACAAAAGCGGGGGGGACAATGAGCAGTTCTTC. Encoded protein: CASSDKSGGDNEQFF.

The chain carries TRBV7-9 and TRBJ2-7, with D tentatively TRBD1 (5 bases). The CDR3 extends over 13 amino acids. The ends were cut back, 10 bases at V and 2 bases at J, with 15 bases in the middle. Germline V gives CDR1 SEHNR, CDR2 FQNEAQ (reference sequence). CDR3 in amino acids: CATAPDTAYEQYF. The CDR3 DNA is TGTGCCACCGCCCCGGACACGGCCTACGAGCAGTACTTC. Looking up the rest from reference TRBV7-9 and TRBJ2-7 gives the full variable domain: DTGVSQNPRHKITKRGQNVTFRCDPISEHNRLYWYRQTLGQGPEFLTYFQNEAQLEKSRLLSDRFSAERPKGSFSTLEIQRTEQGDSAMYLCATAPDTAYEQYFGPGTRLTVT.

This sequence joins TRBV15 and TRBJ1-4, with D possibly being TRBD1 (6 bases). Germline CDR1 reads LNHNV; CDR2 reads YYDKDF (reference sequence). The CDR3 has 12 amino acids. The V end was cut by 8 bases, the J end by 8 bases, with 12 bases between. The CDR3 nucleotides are TGTGCCACCCTACAGGGCCGAGAAAAACTGTTTTTT. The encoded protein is CATLQGREKLFF.

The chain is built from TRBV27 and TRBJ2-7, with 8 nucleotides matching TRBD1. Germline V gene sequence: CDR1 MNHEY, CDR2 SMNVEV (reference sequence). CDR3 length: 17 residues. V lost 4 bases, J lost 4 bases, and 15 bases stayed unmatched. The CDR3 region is CASSSHNSGTGLYEQYF. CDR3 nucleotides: TGTGCCAGCAGTTCCCATAATTCCGGGACAGGACTATACGAGCAGTACTTC.